This is a list of T cell receptor beta chains from one sample in a study of early T cells in non-severe SARS-CoV-2 infection. TCRdb reprocessed the 5' RACE reads with MiXCR, giving one entry per CDR3 protein. The sample consists of some 96,000 distinct CDR3 sequences, roughly 13% of them appearing once. Sequencing used whole blood. All receptors derive from an adult who was a healthcare worker with PCR-confirmed SARS-CoV-2 infection or an uninfected control (not recorded which). Both conserved end residues are trimmed from each CDR3. For some rows the clone size is stated as once, few or many, or as a class when expanded; others skip it.

>TRBV6-6|many
ASSPGTGYGYT
>TRBV10-3|many
AISASTGGARTDTQY
>TRBV4-1|NA
ASSQDPQGYEQY
>TRBV29-1|many
SVKWGSGNTIY
>TRBV11-2|many
ASSLTGAKLF
>TRBV10-2|NA
ASSVRQGFGYEQY
>TRBV28|many
ASSSYLGEETQY
>TRBV11-2|many
ASQDRGPGNTIY
>TRBV29-1|NA
SVSPGGPYNEQF
>TRBV5-5|many
ASSQRLAGVMGHEQY
>TRBV20-1|few
SARNYTGELF
>TRBV10-3|NA
AISGQNTEAF
>TRBV6-1|NA
ASRPGGWAGYEQF
>TRBV7-2|many
ASSLSAGAVINYGYT
>TRBV5-8|few
ASSLYGREETQY
>TRBV20-1|few
SAPGLARSTDTQY
>TRBV29-1|NA
SVDGTSGGAHNEQF
>TRBV28|NA
ASSLRGALYEQY
>TRBV13|many
ASSHRRTGITEAF
>TRBV4-1|NA
ASSQAGGSLAKNIQY
>TRBV19|few
ASSIEDRENEKLF
>TRBV27|many
ASSVTGLQPQH
>TRBV4-1|few
ASSPYPIPTYEQY
>TRBV28|many
ASSRPPYEQY
>TRBV29-1|few
SAGRDSREQY
>TRBV5-6|few
ATGGPTTYEQY
>TRBV14|few
ASSQVEAKPYNEQF
>TRBV2|NA
ASRGIYGEGNTEAF
>TRBV10-2|many
ASSSSGEGHEQF
>TRBV20-1|few
SARDGQGKAGELF
>TRBV12-3/TRBV12-4|many
ASRPDRINYGYT
>TRBV6-1|few
ASRGTGIRRQPRH